This T cell receptor beta chain was sequenced for a study of CD8 T cells in Susac syndrome. This CDR3 region has 14 residues. Germline values: CDR1 SGHRS, CDR2 YFSETQ. V lost 2 bases to trimming and J lost 5 bases; unmatched junction nucleotides: 4. Remarks on this clonotype: The antigen is not known.

Study-level findings and limits: An acknowledgment was made by the study that its TCR sequencing and HLA analysis involved relatively few individuals.

The authors reverse transcribed roughly 0.5 to 1 ug RNA with random hexamers. An immunoSEQ multiplex PCR amplified TCR beta CDR3 over 54 Vbeta and 13 Jbeta. One entry per CDR3 protein results from TCRdb running MiXCR on the immunoSEQ multiplex PCR reads. The sample shows around 130,000 distinct CDR3 sequences, roughly 80% of them seen only once. Material for sequencing was CD8+ T cells from PBMCs. The gene calls are TRBV5-1 and TRBJ2-1, with 7 bases aligning to TRBD1. The receptor comes from a human donor with multiple sclerosis. The CDR3 sequence is CASSFGQEHNEQFF. In nucleotides, the CDR3 is TGCGCCAGCAGCTTCGGACAGGAGCACAATGAGCAGTTCTTC.